These 18 T cell receptor beta chains were all obtained from the same sample, sequenced in a study of T cell responses to AZD1222 COVID-19 vaccine. Profiling relied on immunoSEQ multiplex PCR, and the TCRdb table lists in-frame clones only, not all of them. This table holds roughly 150,000 clones, 70% to 90% found once. The starting material was peripheral blood, obtained 28 days after the second AZD1222 dose. These receptors were collected from an adult who received the AZD1222 COVID-19 vaccine.

The chain employs TRBV7-8 and TRBJ2-1; unclear D gene. Germline CDR1 is SGHVS and CDR2 is FQNEAQ. V lost 2 bases to trimming and J lost 6 bases, with 11 bases between them. The CDR3 covers 14 residues. The CDR3 DNA follows: TGTGCCAGCAGCTTACCCGTTGGCGTCAATGAGCAGTTCTTC. It translates to CASSLPVGVNEQFF.

This rearrangement joins TRBV5-4 to TRBJ1-4; 8 nucleotides line up with TRBD1. The CDR3 extends over 15 amino acids. Trimming cost V 4 bases and J 7 bases; bases outside gene matches: 9. Germline V lookup: CDR1 SGHNT, CDR2 YYREEE (reference sequence). CDR3: CASSRQGSLSEKLFF. CDR3 DNA: TGTGCCAGCAGCAGACAGGGGAGCCTGTCTGAAAAACTGTTTTTT.

The chain uses TRBV20-1 and TRBJ1-5; D remains ambiguous. Germline V CDR1 and CDR2: DFQATT, SNEGSKA (reference sequence). This CDR3 spans 12 amino acids. V lost 3 bases, J lost 0 bases, and 3 bases lay in between. This CDR3 is CSASSSNQPQHF. CDR3 in DNA: TGCAGTGCTAGTTCTAGCAATCAGCCCCAGCATTTT.

J is TRBJ2-3 and V is TRBV15; TRBD2 is a possible D gene (6 bases). Germline lookup yields CDR1 LNHNV and CDR2 YYDKDF (reference sequence). The CDR3 runs to 15 residues. Between the trimmed V and J ends, which lost 7 bases and 0 bases, there was a span of 14 bases. The CDR3: CATKMGGPSTDTQYF. As DNA, the CDR3 is TGTGCCACCAAGATGGGGGGTCCGAGCACAGATACGCAGTATTTT. The full variable domain, completed using reference TRBV15 and TRBJ2-3, is DAMVIQNPRYQVTQFGKPVTLSCSQTLNHNVMYWYQQKSSQAPKLLFHYYDKDFNNEADTPDNFQSRRPNTSFCFLDIRSPGLGDTAMYLCATKMGGPSTDTQYFGPGTRLTVL.

The chain employs TRBV5-5 and TRBJ1-5; 7 bases line up with TRBD1. The germline V gene has CDR1 SGHKS and CDR2 YYEKEE (reference sequence). The CDR3 loop spans 18 amino acids. V lost 1 base and J lost 3; bases outside the gene matches: 13. In DNA, the CDR3 is TGTGCCAGCAGCTTGATGGGGCAACGGGACAGTAACAATCAGCCCCAGCATTTT. Translated, it gives CASSLMGQRDSNNQPQHF.

The chain is built from TRBV12-3 or TRBV12-4 and TRBJ1-5; no definite D call. The V and J ends lost 3 bases and 6 bases respectively, with 9 bases between them. This CDR3 is 13 amino acids long. The chain's CDR3 is CASSLGGSQPQHF. CDR3 DNA: TGTGCCAGCAGTTTGGGCGGAAGTCAGCCCCAGCATTTT.

The count of this clone is one. The CDR3 protein is CASSQVTSATDTQYF. The CDR3 coding sequence is TGTGCCAGCAGCCAAGTGACTAGCGCGACAGATACGCAGTATTTT. The chain employs TRBV3-1 (or the pseudogene TRBV3-2) and TRBJ2-3; 8 nucleotides line up with TRBD2. J lost 3 bases, V lost 1 base, and 3 bases had no gene match. CDR3 length equals 15 residues. Germline V CDR1 and CDR2: LGHDT, YNNKEL (reference sequence).

The chain is built from TRBV24-1 and TRBJ2-7; D possibly corresponds to TRBD2 (6 bases). Germline CDR1 is KGHDR and CDR2 is SFDVKD. The CDR3 sequence is 18 residues long. V lost 9 bases, J lost 5 bases, and 31 bases lay in between. Written as DNA, the CDR3 is TGTGCCACCCAGCGACTAGACCCCACTAGCTGTTTCTTGGACGAGCAGTACTTC. It encodes CATQRLDPTSCFLDEQYF.

The chain recombines TRBV6-5 with TRBJ2-3; 8 bases align to TRBD1. Germline loops: CDR1 MNHEY, CDR2 SVGAGI. This CDR3 comprises 15 residues. Trimming cost V 6 bases and J 2 bases; bases outside gene matches: 7. The CDR3 is CASRTGTGSTDTQYF. The CDR3 DNA sequence: TGTGCCAGCAGGACCGGGACAGGCTCCACAGATACGCAGTATTTT.

This rearrangement joins TRBV9 to TRBJ2-1; 7 bases line up with TRBD1. Looked up from germline, CDR1 is SGDLS and CDR2 is YYNGEE. The CDR3 contains 16 residues. V trimming: 4 bases; J trimming: 1 base; junction bases outside the gene matches: 8. In DNA, the CDR3 is TGTGCCAGCAGCTCCCTGACAGGGTTGTCCTACAATGAGCAGTTCTTC. This gives the protein CASSSLTGLSYNEQFF.

This clone has only one observation. The chain couples TRBV19 to TRBJ2-1; D may correspond to TRBD1 or TRBD2 (5 bases each). The germline V gene encodes CDR1 LNHDA and CDR2 SQIVND (reference sequence). This CDR3 comprises 14 residues. Trimming removed 5 bases at V and 5 bases at J, with 13 bases between. CDR3 nucleotides: TGTGCCAGTAGTGCGACCGGGACCCACAATGAGCAGTTCTTC. Protein sequence: CASSATGTHNEQFF.

This chain connects TRBV13 to TRBJ1-4, with 9 bases matching TRBD1. The junction had 12 bases not matched to a gene; V was cut back by 5 bases and J by 8 bases. CDR1 is PRHDT and CDR2 is FYEKMQ in the germline V gene (reference sequence). The CDR3 has 16 residues. CDR3 residues: CASSTGTGRSEEKLFF. CDR3 coding DNA: TGTGCCAGCAGCACCGGGACAGGGCGAAGTGAAGAAAAACTGTTTTTT.

The CDR3 loop reads CASSFPGLGYQPQHF. CDR3 DNA sequence: TGTGCCAGCAGTTTCCCAGGGTTGGGGTATCAGCCCCAGCATTTT. This chain links TRBV28 with TRBJ1-5; perhaps TRBD1 as D (5 bases). Deletions cut 3 bases from V and 5 bases from J, with 14 bases between. This CDR3 spans 15 amino acids. CDR1 and CDR2 (germline): MDHEN, SYDVKM.

This chain joins TRBV4-1 and TRBJ1-4, with TRBD1 identical over 8 bases. Germline CDR1 and CDR2: MGHRA and YSYEKL. The ends lost 3 bases at V and 7 bases at J; junction bases unmatched: 4. The CDR3 sequence is 14 residues long. The CDR3 here is CASSQIQGGEKLFF. For the CDR3, the DNA is TGCGCCAGCAGCCAGATACAGGGGGGTGAAAAACTGTTTTTT.

DNA of the CDR3: TGTGCCAGCCGGAGAACAGGGTCGAGCAATCAGCCCCAGCATTTT. Amino acid sequence: CASRRTGSSNQPQHF. The chain uses TRBV7-8 and TRBJ1-5, with D possibly being TRBD1 (6 bases). The CDR3 covers 15 residues. The germline V gene has CDR1 SGHVS and CDR2 FQNEAQ. Trimming cost V 8 bases and J 1 base, with 15 bases left between them. The variable domain in full, with the rest retrieved from reference TRBV7-8 and TRBJ1-5, is GAGVSQSPRYKVAKRGQDVALRCDPISGHVSLFWYQQALGQGPEFLTYFQNEAQLDKSGLPSDRFFAERPEGSVSTLKIQRTQQEDSAVYLCASRRTGSSNQPQHFGDGTRLSIL.

The CDR3 loop is CASRSRETRQGATYEQYF. In DNA, the CDR3 is TGTGCAAGTCGCTCAAGAGAAACGAGACAGGGGGCTACCTACGAGCAGTACTTC. V and J are TRBV12-2 and TRBJ2-7; the table calls TRBD1, which could not be checked here. TRBV12-2 is tagged as a pseudogene. This CDR3 contains 18 residues.

This clone was seen only once. The gene calls are TRBV7-2 and TRBJ1-5; D is uncertain. CDR1 is SGHTA and CDR2 is FQGNSA in the germline V gene. CDR3 length equals 13 residues. The V end was cut by 0 bases, the J end by 9 bases, with 9 bases between. For the CDR3, the DNA is TGTGCCAGCAGCTTAGCGCAGGATGGGCCCCAGCATTTT. Its translation is CASSLAQDGPQHF.

Worth noting for this clone: An end of the junction differs from the germline gene, which may be a read error. V gene TRBV18 combines with J gene TRBJ2-1; the D is unclear. The V gene's germline CDR1 is KGHSH and CDR2 LQKENI. This CDR3 region has 13 residues. CDR3 bases: TGTGCCAGCTCTCCACCAGTTAAGAATGAGCAGTTCTTC. Translation gives CASSPPVKNEQFF.